The 2 T cell receptor beta chains in this list originate from one sample, sequenced in a study of cytomegalovirus exposure and HLA in healthy donors (dated by TCRdb to the late 2010s). Libraries were prepared through the immunoSEQ multiplex PCR assay. This immuneACCESS table, as held by TCRdb, lists in-frame sequences with V and J called but not all clones. Of the missing ones, under half trace to an unresolved V gene in checked studies; the others have no known cause. Within this sample are 100,000 to 150,000 clones, with roughly 90% of them counted one time only. Jointly, the top ten make up 1.2% to 1.5% of the sample. The specimen was PBMCs. The receptors were gathered from a man aged 25 to 40 in good health and CMV-seronegative.

The chain employs TRBV28 and TRBJ2-4; no reliable D call. V lost 1 base, J lost 7 bases, and 17 bases lay in between. The germline V gene encodes CDR1 MDHEN and CDR2 SYDVKM. This CDR3 comprises 16 residues. The CDR3 DNA follows: TGTGCCAGCAGTTTATTCCGGAGTTCCCTCAGTAACATTCAGTACTTC. This encodes CASSLFRSSLSNIQYF. The full variable domain, completed using reference TRBV28 and TRBJ2-4, is DVKVTQSSRYLVKRTGEKVFLECVQDMDHENMFWYRQDPGLGLRLIYFSYDVKMKEKGDIPEGYSVSREKKERFSLILESASTNQTSMYLCASSLFRSSLSNIQYFGAGTRLSVL.

The chain links TRBV5-6 to TRBJ1-2; D not certain. The V and J ends lost 0 bases and 4 bases respectively, with 10 bases between them. The CDR3 runs to 14 residues. Per the germline V gene, CDR1 is SGHDT and CDR2 is YYEEEE. This chain's CDR3 is CASSLEPAGYGYTF. For the CDR3, the DNA is TGTGCCAGCAGCTTGGAGCCGGCGGGCTATGGCTACACCTTC.